This T cell receptor beta chain was observed in a study of T cells expressing NK-cell markers. TCRdb re-called the 5' RACE reads; every CDR3 protein appears as one record, without DNA. Its listing shows 500,000 to 700,000 distinct CDR3 sequences. The receptor was derived from a man younger than 35 in good health. The sample comprised blood T cells: a sorted CD56 or NKG2C T cell subset, CD4+ or CD8+ T cells, or bulk PBMC T cells (not recorded which).

CDR3 sequence: CASSQVGTSVYNEQFF. The V and J genes are TRBV4-3 and TRBJ2-1; TCRdb lists TRBD2, though no DNA is available to test this call. The CDR3 runs to 16 residues. CDR1 and CDR2 from the germline V gene are LGHNA and YSLEER.